Shown below are 18 T cell receptor beta chains from a single sample sequenced in a study of shared clonotypes between healthy human individuals. Terminally differentiated effector memory CD45RA+ cells were excluded by CCR7 positive selection of CD45RO-negative cells. Sequenced by immunoSEQ multiplex PCR; TCRdb stores in-frame clones only, minus some. The table lists some 600,000 clones, approximately 96% of them singletons. Sequenced material: naive CD8+ T cells sorted from blood. Every receptor here comes from a woman in her thirties in good health.

This clone occurred once. V gene TRBV4-1 combines with J gene TRBJ1-1; D may be TRBD1 (5 bases). V lost 0 bases and J 4 bases, leaving 12 bases between the germline ends. The CDR3 has 15 amino acids. Germline assignment: CDR1 MGHRA and CDR2 YSYEKL. CDR3 in amino acids: CASSQDPYGTTEAFF. For the CDR3, the DNA is TGCGCCAGCAGCCAAGATCCATACGGGACCACTGAAGCTTTCTTT.

This chain joins TRBV28 and TRBJ2-1; 14 positions match TRBD2. The CDR3 loop spans 15 amino acids. J was trimmed by 5 bases and V by 7 bases; bases with no gene match: 4. Germline-derived CDR1 and CDR2 are MDHEN and SYDVKM. CDR3 in amino acids: CASTPGLAGDNEQFF. CDR3 nucleotide sequence: TGTGCCAGCACCCCGGGACTAGCGGGAGACAATGAGCAGTTCTTC.

J is TRBJ1-2 and V is TRBV4-1; 9 nucleotides align to TRBD1. The trim removed 3 bases at V and 5 bases at J, leaving 4 bases unmatched. The CDR3 runs to 14 residues. Per the germline V gene, CDR1 is MGHRA and CDR2 is YSYEKL. CDR3 bases: TGCGCCAGCAGCCATGAAGACAGGGGGTATGGCTACACCTTC. This translates into CASSHEDRGYGYTF.

This chain uses TRBV6-1 with TRBJ2-1, with 7 nucleotides matching TRBD2. Germline CDR1 MNHNS, CDR2 SASEGT. The junction had 10 bases not matched to a gene; V was cut back by 7 bases and J by 4 bases. The CDR3 consists of 15 residues. In DNA form, the CDR3 reads TGTGCCAGCACTGCAAGCGGGATTGGGTACAATGAGCAGTTCTTC. This sequence encodes CASTASGIGYNEQFF.

This clone was seen a few times. The chain links TRBV23-1 to TRBJ2-7, with TRBD2 matching 8 bases. TRBV23-1 is flagged as an ORF with uncertain function. This CDR3 has 18 amino acids. Trimming at V came to 6 bases and at J to 3 bases, leaving 19 bases not matched to a gene. This CDR3 is CASSPPGGREAPIYEQYF. CDR3 DNA: TGCGCCAGCAGCCCCCCCGGGGGGCGGGAGGCTCCAATCTACGAGCAGTACTTC.

The chain employs TRBV7-9 and TRBJ2-1; tentative D call: TRBD1 (6 bases). This CDR3 spans 14 amino acids. The V and J ends lost 5 bases and 4 bases respectively, with 12 bases between them. Germline V gives CDR1 SEHNR, CDR2 FQNEAQ (reference sequence). Here the CDR3 DNA reads TGTGCCAGCAGCCCAGAAACAGGGTACAATGAGCAGTTCTTC. It encodes CASSPETGYNEQFF.

The chain joins TRBV6-5 to TRBJ1-1; D may be TRBD1 (5 bases). Germline V gene lookup returns CDR1 MNHEY and CDR2 SVGAGI. Trimming took 6 bases from V and 0 from J, leaving 11 bases between them. The CDR3 has 14 residues. CDR3 sequence reads: CASREDTMNTEAFF. DNA of the CDR3: TGTGCCAGCAGGGAGGACACCATGAACACTGAAGCTTTCTTT.

The chain couples TRBV19 to TRBJ2-1; D possibly matches TRBD1 or TRBD2 (6 bases each). This CDR3 has 14 amino acids. The ends were cut back, 8 bases at V and 4 bases at J, with 15 bases in the middle. Germline lookup yields CDR1 LNHDA and CDR2 SQIVND (reference sequence). CDR3 amino acids: CASGPGGGYNEQFF. The CDR3, as DNA: TGTGCCAGTGGGCCAGGAGGGGGGTACAATGAGCAGTTCTTC.

This clone showed up just once. CDR3 protein: CASSMSDTQYF. Here the CDR3 DNA reads TGCGCCAGCAGCATGTCAGATACGCAGTATTTT. The chain links TRBV10-2 to TRBJ2-3; no definite D call. This CDR3 has 11 amino acids. From germline, CDR1 is WSHSY and CDR2 SAAADI. V was clipped by 6 bases and J by 4 bases, with 5 bases between them.

Notes on this clone: Other DNA variants within this sample encode the same CDR3. The chain is built from TRBV4-1 and TRBJ2-1; no definite D call. V lost 0 bases to trimming and J lost 4 bases, with 7 bases between them. The CDR3 totals 14 residues. CDR1 is MGHRA and CDR2 is YSYEKL in the germline V gene. This CDR3 reads CASSQDVEYNEQFF. In DNA form, the CDR3 reads TGCGCCAGCAGCCAAGATGTAGAATACAATGAGCAGTTCTTC.

The chain uses TRBV29-1 and TRBJ2-1; D remains ambiguous. Germline V gene data show CDR1 as SQVTM and CDR2 as ANQGSEA. CDR3 size: 14 residues. V gave up 4 bases and J gave up 0 bases, with 10 bases separating them. In nucleotides, the CDR3 is TGCAGCGTTGTCTGGAGAAGCTCCTACAATGAGCAGTTCTTC. This codes for CSVVWRSSYNEQFF.

The chain couples TRBV28 to TRBJ1-4; D remains ambiguous. V was clipped by 5 bases and J by 3 bases, with 10 bases between them. The CDR3 has 14 residues. The germline V gene has CDR1 MDHEN and CDR2 SYDVKM. The CDR3: CASSPGFPNEKLFF. In nucleotides, the CDR3 is TGTGCCAGCAGTCCGGGGTTTCCTAATGAAAAACTGTTTTTT.

Remarks on this clone: Distinct nucleotide sequences in the sample also encode this CDR3. The rearrangement uses TRBV27 and TRBJ2-5, with 14 bases matching TRBD2. J was trimmed by 4 bases and V by 5 bases; bases with no gene match: 3. Germline values: CDR1 MNHEY, CDR2 SMNVEV (reference sequence). There are 15 residues in the CDR3. The CDR3 sequence: CASSLGTSGRETQYF. CDR3 coding DNA: TGTGCCAGCAGTCTTGGGACTAGCGGGAGAGAGACCCAGTACTTC.

V gene TRBV19 combines with J gene TRBJ2-7; 7 bases are a match to TRBD2. CDR1 LNHDA and CDR2 SQIVND come from the germline V gene (reference sequence). The V gene end was trimmed by 8 bases and the J gene end by 0 bases; junction bases not matched to a gene: 4. The CDR3 is 13 residues long. CDR3 sequence: CASRGLSSYEQYF. The CDR3 DNA reads as TGTGCCAGTCGGGGACTAAGCTCCTACGAGCAGTACTTC. The full variable domain, with the rest looked up from reference TRBV19 and TRBJ2-7, is DGGITQSPKYLFRKEGQNVTLSCEQNLNHDAMYWYRQDPGQGLRLIYYSQIVNDFQKGDIAEGYSVSREKKESFPLTVTSAQKNPTAFYLCASRGLSSYEQYFGPGTRLTVT.

CDR3 sequence: CASSLLGSGTEQFF. The CDR3, as DNA: TGTGCCAGCAGTTTACTCGGATCGGGCACTGAGCAGTTCTTC. The chain couples TRBV27 to TRBJ2-1; D gene ambiguous. CDR1 and CDR2 from the germline V gene are MNHEY and SMNVEV (reference sequence). This CDR3 has 14 residues. Between the trimmed V and J ends, which lost 2 bases and 9 bases, there was a span of 14 bases.

As concerns this clone: Distinct nucleotide sequences in the sample also encode this CDR3. CDR3 protein: CASSSSSYEQYF. CDR3 DNA sequence: TGTGCCAGCAGCTCGAGCTCCTACGAGCAGTACTTC. This chain uses TRBV13 with TRBJ2-7; D is ambiguous. Germline values: CDR1 PRHDT, CDR2 FYEKMQ (reference sequence). The V gene lost 4 bases and the J gene lost 0 bases, with 4 bases spanning the gap. The CDR3 has 12 amino acids.

For the CDR3, the DNA is TGTGCCAGCAGTAGAGGGGATGGAGGCTACACCTTC. Protein sequence: CASSRGDGGYTF. The V and J genes are TRBV27 and TRBJ1-2, with D possibly being TRBD1 (5 bases). The germline V and J ends were trimmed by 5 bases and 8 bases, with 12 bases remaining between them. The CDR3 spans 12 residues. From germline, CDR1 is MNHEY and CDR2 SMNVEV (reference sequence).

This chain links TRBV7-9 with TRBJ2-5; TRBD1 is a possible D gene (6 bases). Germline values: CDR1 SEHNR, CDR2 FQNEAQ (reference sequence). Trimming pared 5 bases from V and 0 bases from J, leaving 16 bases between. The CDR3 sequence is 16 residues long. The CDR3 region is CASSGQDRAYQETQYF. CDR3 coding DNA: TGTGCCAGCAGCGGGCAGGACAGAGCGTACCAAGAGACCCAGTACTTC.